This is a list of T cell receptor beta chains from one sample in a study of tumor-infiltrating lymphocytes in localized non-small cell lung cancer. Some clones are missing from TCRdb's copy, which holds only in-frame ones; the method was immunoSEQ multiplex PCR. Of about 23,000 clones listed, 73% were seen once; the top ten hold 5.5% to 7.5%. Sequences were obtained from lung tumor tissue. The receptors were gathered from a human donor with non-small cell lung cancer. Each CDR3 is given with its conserved first and last residue. D genes are given only for firm matches. Clone size is not always given. Where it is, it says once, few, many or a class for expanded clones.

J	D	size	V	CDR3	DNA
TRBJ2-1	NA	few	TRBV6-6	CASRVGSYNEQFF	TGTGCCAGTCGGGTTGGCTCCTACAATGAGCAGTTCTTC
TRBJ2-2	TRBD1	NA	TRBV7-2	CASSSPQGANTGELFF	TGTGCCAGCAGCTCACCACAGGGGGCTAACACCGGGGAGCTGTTTTTT
TRBJ2-3	NA	NA	TRBV13	CASSLLASEGADTQYF	TGTGCCAGCAGCTTATTGGCTAGCGAAGGGGCAGATACGCAGTATTTT
TRBJ2-4	NA	NA	TRBV19	CASSLSGTAKNIQYF	TGTGCCAGTAGTCTGTCCGGGACAGCCAAAAACATTCAGTACTTC
TRBJ2-2	NA	NA	TRBV15	CATSRGYDTGELFF	TGTGCCACCAGCAGAGGTTACGACACCGGGGAGCTGTTTTTT
TRBJ2-1	NA	NA	TRBV18	CASSPLGAGSNEQFF	TGTGCCAGCTCACCTTTAGGGGCCGGTAGTAATGAGCAGTTCTTC
TRBJ1-2	NA	NA	TRBV7-2	CASSLAGSNRGGYTF	TGTGCCAGCAGCTTGGCGGGTAGTAACCGGGGCGGCTACACCTTC
TRBJ1-2	NA	few	TRBV2	CASSESGTWGYTF	TGTGCCAGCAGTGAAAGTGGGACCTGGGGCTACACCTTC
TRBJ2-1	NA	NA	TRBV4-3	CASSHYYNEQFF	TGCGCCAGCAGCCATTATTACAATGAGCAGTTCTTC
TRBJ1-2	TRBD1	NA	TRBV11-2	CASSLGGTGDGYTF	TGTGCCAGCAGCTTAGGGGGGACAGGGGACGGCTACACCTTC
TRBJ2-1	NA	NA	TRBV6-6	CASSYSAGTYNEQFF	TGTGCCAGCAGTTACTCCGCGGGGACCTACAATGAGCAGTTCTTC
TRBJ1-2	TRBD1	NA	TRBV5-6	CASSRDRGRDYGYTF	TGTGCCAGCAGCCGGGACAGGGGGCGCGACTATGGCTACACCTTC
TRBJ1-5	NA	NA	TRBV29-1	CSVGGGSNQPQHF	TGCAGCGTTGGCGGAGGGAGCAATCAGCCCCAGCATTTT
TRBJ1-4	NA	NA	TRBV11-3	CASSHGPGPPNEKLFF	TGTGCCAGCAGCCATGGGCCAGGCCCACCTAATGAAAAACTGTTTTTT
TRBJ2-1	NA	NA	TRBV6-1	CASGLREDEQFF	TGTGCCAGCGGACTGAGGGAGGATGAGCAGTTCTTC
TRBJ1-3	NA	NA	TRBV6-5	CASRGFGSGNTIYF	TGTGCCAGCAGAGGATTCGGGTCTGGAAACACCATATATTTT
TRBJ1-1	NA	NA	TRBV10-2	CASSNQGSTEAFF	TGCGCCAGCAGTAACCAGGGGAGCACTGAAGCTTTCTTT
TRBJ2-3	NA	NA	TRBV19	CASSPSALGHRGTDTQYF	TGTGCCAGTAGCCCATCCGCCTTAGGGCATCGGGGCACAGATACGCAGTATTTT
TRBJ1-6	TRBD1	NA	TRBV5-1	CASSLDRGGNSPLHF	TGCGCCAGCAGCTTGGACAGGGGAGGGAATTCACCCCTCCACTTT
TRBJ1-6	NA	few	TRBV2	CASNFATNSPLHF	TGTGCCAGTAACTTCGCCACGAATTCACCCCTCCACTTT
TRBJ2-7	TRBD1	NA	TRBV7-2	CASSWTAGTGANEQYF	TGTGCCAGCAGCTGGACCGCGGGGACAGGGGCCAACGAGCAGTACTTC
TRBJ1-2	NA	NA	TRBV7-8	CASSGLTRGYTF	TGTGCCAGCAGCGGTCTGACTCGGGGCTACACCTTC
TRBJ2-1	NA	few	TRBV7-2	CASSFEGEQFF	TGTGCCAGCAGCTTTGAAGGGGAGCAGTTCTTC
TRBJ1-1	NA	NA	TRBV19	CASSPPSGAEAFF	TGTGCCAGTAGTCCCCCCTCGGGCGCTGAAGCTTTCTTT
TRBJ1-4	NA	NA	TRBV6-6	CASSYGNNEKLFF	TGTGCCAGCAGTTACGGAAATAATGAAAAACTGTTTTTT
TRBJ1-5	NA	NA	TRBV19	CASSIRTGNNQPQHF	TGTGCCAGTAGTATAAGGACGGGTAACAATCAGCCCCAGCATTTT
TRBJ1-6	TRBD1	few	TRBV6-5	CASSYSTRTGSPLHF	TGTGCCAGCAGTTACTCGACTAGGACAGGGTCACCCCTCCACTTT
TRBJ1-2	NA	NA	TRBV5-1	CASSMTAGRGGGYTF	TGCGCCAGCAGCATGACTGCGGGCCGCGGGGGGGGCTACACCTTC
TRBJ2-6	NA	NA	TRBV7-2	CASSLDGGGSGANVLTF	TGTGCCAGCAGCTTAGACGGCGGAGGCTCTGGGGCCAACGTCCTGACTTTC
TRBJ2-2	NA	NA	TRBV7-7	CASSQKGSGELFF	TGTGCCAGCAGCCAGAAGGGGTCCGGGGAGCTGTTTTTT
TRBJ2-5	TRBD2	NA	TRBV11-3	CASSLDLSLSGGHNPETQYF	TGTGCCAGCAGCTTAGATCTATCACTCTCGGGGGGGCACAACCCGGAGACCCAGTACTTC
TRBJ2-1	NA	NA	TRBV7-6	CASLPTGNPNNEQFF	TGTGCCAGCCTCCCCACAGGGAATCCTAACAATGAGCAGTTCTTC
TRBJ2-3	TRBD2	few	TRBV18	CASSPLDSSGGDTQYF	TGTGCCAGCTCACCACTAGATAGTAGCGGGGGAGATACGCAGTATTTT
TRBJ1-3	NA	NA	TRBV6-1	CATRVLSGNTIYF	TGTGCCACCAGGGTTCTTTCTGGAAACACCATATATTTT
TRBJ2-3	TRBD2	NA	TRBV7-2	CASSLAGLAGVPDTQYF	TGTGCCAGCAGCTTAGCGGGACTAGCGGGGGTTCCAGATACGCAGTATTTT
TRBJ1-5	NA	NA	TRBV30	CAWSRSDPRQPQHF	TGTGCCTGGAGCCGCTCGGATCCTCGTCAGCCCCAGCATTTT
TRBJ1-2	NA	NA	TRBV30	CAWSVYRWSNYGYTF	TGTGCCTGGAGTGTCTACCGCTGGTCTAACTATGGCTACACCTTC
TRBJ1-2	NA	NA	TRBV5-1	CASSLGGGDGYTF	TGCGCCAGCAGCTTGGGAGGGGGAGATGGCTACACCTTC
TRBJ2-2	NA	NA	TRBV4-1	CASSEREQGTGELFF	TGCGCCAGCAGCGAACGGGAACAGGGAACCGGGGAGCTGTTTTTT
TRBJ1-1	NA	few	TRBV30	CAWSPTGTEAFF	TGTGCCTGGAGTCCCACGGGCACTGAAGCTTTCTTT
TRBJ1-5	NA	NA	TRBV19	CASSWGRDWHQPQHF	TGTGCCAGTAGTTGGGGCAGGGATTGGCATCAGCCCCAGCATTTT
TRBJ1-2	NA	NA	TRBV7-6	CASSLASSPNYGYTF	TGTGCCAGCAGCTTAGCTTCGTCTCCTAACTATGGCTACACCTTC
TRBJ1-2	TRBD1	NA	TRBV5-1	CASSPGQGDYGYTF	TGCGCCAGCAGCCCTGGACAGGGGGACTATGGCTACACCTTC
TRBJ1-1	NA	NA	TRBV4-1	CASSQGEETEAFF	TGCGCCAGCAGCCAGGGTGAGGAGACTGAAGCTTTCTTT
TRBJ2-7	TRBD1	NA	TRBV5-1	CASSPPGGNEQYF	TGCGCCAGCAGCCCTCCAGGGGGCAACGAGCAGTACTTC
TRBJ2-4	NA	NA	TRBV11-3	CASSLGPRNIQYF	TGTGCCAGCAGCTTAGGTCCCAGAAACATTCAGTACTTC
TRBJ2-5	TRBD2	few	TRBV7-2	CASSLGGGLGSETQYF	TGTGCCAGCAGCTTGGGGGGGGGACTAGGCTCGGAGACCCAGTACTTC
TRBJ1-1	TRBD1	NA	TRBV30	CAWSGQGYTEAFF	TGTGCCTGGAGTGGACAGGGGTACACTGAAGCTTTCTTT
TRBJ2-1	NA	once	TRBV5-1	CATGGPGYNEQFF	TGCGCCACCGGGGGACCCGGGTACAATGAGCAGTTCTTC
TRBJ2-3	TRBD1	few	TRBV7-9	CASSLFSRGDRETDTQYF	TGTGCCAGCAGCTTATTTAGCCGGGGGGACAGGGAGACAGATACGCAGTATTTT
TRBJ2-7	TRBD1	few	TRBV5-4	CASSFGTAYEQYF	TGTGCCAGCAGCTTCGGGACAGCCTACGAGCAGTACTTC
TRBJ1-1	NA	NA	TRBV6-1	CASKKGTEAFF	TGTGCCAGCAAAAAAGGCACTGAAGCTTTCTTT
TRBJ2-5	NA	NA	TRBV7-9	CASSPSGVAETQYF	TGTGCCAGCAGCCCTTCCGGGGTTGCTGAGACCCAGTACTTC
TRBJ2-1	TRBD1	NA	TRBV6-5	CASSPTGQGVNEQFF	TGTGCCAGCAGTCCAACGGGACAGGGGGTCAATGAGCAGTTCTTC